The next 19 T cell receptor beta chains were all read from a single sample in a study of T cells in Graves' hyperthyroidism and ophthalmopathy. TCR beta CDR3 regions were amplified from RNA. First-round RT-PCR targeting the TCR CDR3 was performed with the HTBI primer set. TCRdb re-called the multiplex PCR reads with MiXCR, one entry per CDR3 protein. The sample holds roughly 800,000 distinct CDR3 sequences, about two fifths seen once. Sequencing input: blood. The source is a man between 18 and 29 years old with Graves' hyperthyroidism.

About this clonotype itself: A much larger clone lies a single base off, so this may be a read error. The rearrangement joins TRBV11-2 to TRBJ1-4, with D unclear. Trimming took 1 base from V and 5 from J, leaving 14 bases between them. Germline CDR1 is SGHAT and CDR2 is FQNNGV. The CDR3 has 16 residues. The CDR3 coding sequence is TGTGCCAGCAGCTTAGGGATCCACGGTGGGAATGAAAAACTGTTTTTT. It translates to CASSLGIHGGNEKLFF. Full variable domain (remainder filled in from reference TRBV11-2 and TRBJ1-4): EAGVAQSPRYKIIEKRQSVAFWCNPISGHATLYWYQQILGQGPKLLIQFQNNGVVDDSQLPKDRFSAERLKGVDSTLKIQPAKLEDSAVYLCASSLGIHGGNEKLFFGSGTQLSVL.

This chain uses TRBV7-2 with TRBJ1-1; D gene unclear. The CDR3 totals 15 residues. Germline V lookup: CDR1 SGHTA, CDR2 FQGNSA. V lost 5 bases and J 1 base, leaving 14 bases between the germline ends. CDR3: CASSQDEGSNTEAFF. CDR3 nucleotides: TGTGCCAGCAGCCAAGATGAGGGTTCGAACACTGAAGCTTTCTTT.

Many counts were recorded for this clonotype. The gene calls are TRBV24-1 and TRBJ1-6; D uncertain. V was trimmed by 2 bases and J by 8 bases, leaving 9 bases between them. The CDR3 contains 14 residues. From germline, CDR1 is KGHDR and CDR2 SFDVKD. DNA for the CDR3: TGTGCCACCAGTGATTCCCGGCTAGATTCACCCCTCCACTTT. Encoded protein: CATSDSRLDSPLHF.

Of note for this clonotype: At one end, the junction sequence differs from germline, possibly due to a read error. The V call is TRBV10-3, the J call TRBJ1-1, with TRBD1 matching over 10 bases. Germline V gene sequence: CDR1 ENHRY, CDR2 SYGVKD. The CDR3 extends over 16 amino acids. CDR3 DNA sequence: TGTGCCAGCAGTAGACAGGGGGCGAGGTACAACACTGAAGCTTTCTTT. It is translated as CASSRQGARYNTEAFF.

In its sample, this clonotype was seen many times. The chain carries TRBV2 and TRBJ1-1; D possibly corresponds to TRBD1 (6 bases). CDR1 and CDR2 from the germline V gene are SNHLY and FYNNEI. The CDR3 is 15 residues long. Trimming pared 5 bases from V and 5 bases from J, leaving 18 bases between. CDR3 nucleotides: TGTGCCAGCAGTACCGCCAGGGGAATAGTTACTGAAGCTTTCTTT. Translation: CASSTARGIVTEAFF.

The chain has TRBV24-1 and TRBJ2-7, with D perhaps TRBD2 (5 bases). The CDR3 is made up of 14 amino acids. Trimming removed 0 bases from V and 1 base from J, with 6 bases in between. Germline V gives CDR1 KGHDR, CDR2 SFDVKD. This CDR3 reads CATSDLRGSYEQYF. The CDR3 DNA sequence: TGTGCCACCAGTGATTTGCGGGGTTCCTACGAGCAGTACTTC.

This clonotype has ten or more counts. The V call is TRBV2, the J call TRBJ1-5; 8 nucleotides match TRBD1. The V and J ends lost 5 bases and 5 bases, in that order; junction bases with no gene match: 11. Germline CDR1 SNHLY, CDR2 FYNNEI. The CDR3 is made up of 16 amino acids. The CDR3 DNA reads as TGTGCCAGCAGTCCAATAAGACCGGGACAGGATCAGCCCCAGCATTTT. The encoded protein is CASSPIRPGQDQPQHF.

Note on this clonotype: One end of the junction does not line up with germline, which may come from a read error. The rearrangement uses TRBV7-9 and TRBJ2-2, with D perhaps assigned TRBD1 or TRBD2 (6 bases each). The CDR3 extends over 14 amino acids. Looked up from germline, CDR1 is SEHNR and CDR2 is FQNEAQ (reference sequence). The DNA of the CDR3 is TGCGCCAGCAGCCGTAATACAGGGAGGGGGGAGCTGTTTTTT. Its protein product is CASSRNTGRGELFF.

This chain joins TRBV12-3 or TRBV12-4 and TRBJ2-2; tentatively, D is TRBD2 (6 bases). This CDR3 has 14 residues. Trimming left V 8 bases short and J 3 bases short, with 13 bases between. CDR3 DNA: TGTGCCAGCCCCATTAGCGGACACACCGGGGAGCTGTTTTTT. Translation: CASPISGHTGELFF.

This clonotype was seen ten or more times. The rearrangement links TRBV7-2 to TRBJ1-5; no definite D call. V lost 1 base and J lost 9, with 10 bases in between. The CDR3 consists of 13 residues. Germline V lookup: CDR1 SGHTA, CDR2 FQGNSA. Here the CDR3 reads CASSLEEPRPQHF. The CDR3 DNA reads as TGTGCCAGCAGCTTAGAAGAGCCGCGGCCCCAGCATTTT.

Details on this clonotype: A much larger clone is a single base away; this may be a read error. The chain couples TRBV14 to TRBJ1-1; D is unclear. Trimming pared 1 base from V and 3 bases from J, leaving 12 bases between. Germline V lookup: CDR1 SGHDN, CDR2 FVKESK. This CDR3 region has 15 residues. The CDR3 is CASSQVGFGHTEAFF. CDR3 nucleotide sequence: TGTGCCAGCAGCCAAGTCGGTTTTGGCCACACTGAAGCTTTCTTT.

In its sample, this clonotype was seen a few times. The chain combines TRBV7-9 with TRBJ2-5; D tentatively reads TRBD1 or TRBD2 (6 bases each). The V end lost 3 bases, the J end lost 4 bases, and 15 bases lay between the germline ends. Germline lookup yields CDR1 SEHNR and CDR2 FQNEAQ (reference sequence). The CDR3 contains 15 residues. The CDR3 DNA follows: TGTGCCAGCAGCTTCCGCGAGGGGGGCGGAGAGACCCAGTACTTC. It encodes CASSFREGGGETQYF.

The chain joins TRBV5-1 to TRBJ2-2, with 8 bases matching TRBD1. V dropped 4 bases and J dropped 1; count of bases not matched to a gene: 9. There are 17 residues in the CDR3. Looked up from germline, CDR1 is SGHRS and CDR2 is YFSETQ. This CDR3 is CASSPGQGIGNTGELFF. The CDR3 DNA follows: TGCGCCAGCAGCCCCGGACAGGGAATAGGGAACACCGGGGAGCTGTTTTTT.

This sequence joins TRBV10-3 and TRBJ2-7; D not resolved. This CDR3 has 14 amino acids. The V end was cut by 2 bases, the J end by 1 base, with 9 bases between. CDR1 and CDR2 from the germline V gene are ENHRY and SYGVKD. CDR3 nucleotides: TGTGCCATCAGTGAGCTGGCTCAATCCTACGAGCAGTACTTC. This sequence encodes CAISELAQSYEQYF.

A note on this clonotype: This could be a read error, since a much larger clone is one nucleotide away. The V and J genes are TRBV7-2 and TRBJ1-2; 7 bases are shared with TRBD1. Per germline, CDR1 SGHTA and CDR2 FQGNSA. This CDR3 spans 17 amino acids. With 1 base clipped from V and 6 bases from J, the junction kept 14 bases outside the gene matches. The CDR3 DNA reads TGTGCCAGCAGCTTAGGACAGGGAGCTTTGGTTTTACATGGCTACACCTTC. Its translation: CASSLGQGALVLHGYTF.

This clonotype was counted a few times. The rearrangement joins TRBV2 to TRBJ1-1; TRBD1 agrees at 9 bases. The CDR3 loop spans 17 amino acids. Germline trimming cut 6 bases from V and 2 bases from J; bases unmatched to any gene: 13. Germline CDR1 reads SNHLY; CDR2 reads FYNNEI. CDR3 nucleotides: TGTGCCAGCAGCATCCCCCTAAACAGGGGGCGAAACACTGAAGCTTTCTTT. Translated, it gives CASSIPLNRGRNTEAFF.

The DNA for the CDR3 is TGTGCCAGTAGCAAGGCTCGCGGAGTATCCTACGAGCAGTACTTC. It is translated as CASSKARGVSYEQYF. The chain is built from TRBV19 and TRBJ2-7, with D uncertain. Germline V gene lookup returns CDR1 LNHDA and CDR2 SQIVND (reference sequence). The CDR3 has 15 amino acids. V lost 6 bases, J lost 1 base, and 16 bases lay in between.

The chain couples TRBV19 to TRBJ2-6, with a tentative D call TRBD1 (5 bases). V was shortened by 10 bases and J by 3 bases, with 13 bases between the two germline ends. The V gene's germline CDR1 is LNHDA and CDR2 SQIVND (reference sequence). The CDR3 is made up of 14 amino acids. The CDR3 loop is CATQGGYGANVLTF. The DNA of the CDR3 is TGTGCCACCCAGGGCGGCTATGGGGCCAACGTCCTGACTTTC. Complete variable domain (other parts from reference TRBV19 and TRBJ2-6): DGGITQSPKYLFRKEGQNVTLSCEQNLNHDAMYWYRQDPGQGLRLIYYSQIVNDFQKGDIAEGYSVSREKKESFPLTVTSAQKNPTAFYLCATQGGYGANVLTFGAGSRLTVL.

The J gene is TRBJ2-3, the V gene TRBV7-2; TRBD2 aligns across 11 bases. Germline V gene lookup returns CDR1 SGHTA and CDR2 FQGNSA. The V gene end was trimmed by 3 bases and the J gene end by 6 bases; junction bases not matched to a gene: 2. The CDR3 loop spans 14 amino acids. CDR3 residues: CASSLGLAVDTQYF. CDR3 nucleotide sequence: TGTGCCAGCAGCTTGGGACTAGCGGTTGATACGCAGTATTTT.